This T cell receptor (beta chain) is drawn from a study of T cell repertoires in cytomegalovirus infection. Whole-study context: A matching HLA type, together with CMV infection, was signaled by public TCR beta signatures.

V dropped 0 bases and J dropped 6 bases, with 6 bases sitting between them. Per germline, CDR1 MNHNY and CDR2 SVGAGI (reference sequence). This CDR3 is built from 12 residues. On this clonotype itself: Antigen unknown.

Findings of the study overall: HLA-C-restricted TCR beta clonotypes specific for CMV led the ex vivo response.

TCRdb passed the reads through MiXCR, listing each CDR3 protein once. The repertoire holds about 140,000 distinct CDR3 sequences, with 5% to 6.5% as singletons. The sequenced material came from PBMCs. The gene calls are TRBV6-6 and TRBJ2-7, with D possibly matching TRBD1 (6 bases). This TCR came from a human donor in good health (CMV status not recorded). Some clones in this sample may be carry-over from other donors' samples. The CDR3 bases are TGTGCCAGCAGTTACTCAGGGGGCGAGCAGTACTTC. The encoded protein is CASSYSGGEQYF.